This T cell receptor beta chain appears in the sequencing data of a study of T cells in Graves' hyperthyroidism and ophthalmopathy. Researchers amplified the TCR beta CDR3 regions from RNA transcripts. The HTBI primer set drove a first-round RT-PCR of the TCR CDR3. TCRdb reprocessed the multiplex PCR reads with MiXCR, giving one entry per CDR3 protein. The data hold approximately 620,000 distinct CDR3 sequences, with approximately 15% observed a single time. V lost 0 bases and J lost 2, with 13 bases in between. The germline V gene has CDR1 PRHDT and CDR2 FYEKMQ (reference sequence). The CDR3 consists of 16 residues. A sample of blood taken at first hyperthyroidism diagnosis preceded any ophthalmopathy symptoms.

This receptor was identified in a woman aged 30 to 39 with Graves' hyperthyroidism that later progressed to Graves' ophthalmopathy. The chain employs TRBV13 and TRBJ1-2, with a tentative D call TRBD1 (5 bases). The sequencing sample was made of blood. CDR3 in DNA: TGTGCCAGCAGCTTAGGATCCCAGGGAGCGAACTATGGCTACACCTTC. This sequence encodes CASSLGSQGANYGYTF.